The entry below gives a single TCR beta chain sequence along with its context. The data stem from a study of blood T cell repertoires in COVID-19. Background on the study: COVID-19 samples collected from the United States, Italy and Spain covered acute and convalescent phases.

Source study methods: Amplification from reference gene primers served as the basis for estimated nucleated cell counts. Some clones are missing from TCRdb's copy, which holds only in-frame ones; the method was immunoSEQ multiplex PCR. That table supplies the V and J calls and clone size; D and trimming were determined from the DNA. The repertoire holds 250,000 to 300,000 clones, with approximately 85% as singletons. Recruits, aged roughly 18 to 95 years, lived in approximately 26 US areas. Participants were placed into cohorts based on the clinical history they reported. CDR1 and CDR2 from the germline V gene are MNHEY and SMNVEV (reference sequence). The CDR3 consists of 15 residues. Trimming took 1 base from V and 0 from J; bases not matched to a gene: 2.

This TCR derives from a woman aged 45-65 years who had recovered from COVID-19. The chain has TRBV27 and TRBJ1-1; 7 bases line up with TRBD1. The sequenced sample was PBMCs or T cells enriched from blood (not recorded which). CDR3 DNA: TGTGCCAGCAGTTTATACACAGGGGTGAACACTGAAGCTTTCTTT. Translation: CASSLYTGVNTEAFF.